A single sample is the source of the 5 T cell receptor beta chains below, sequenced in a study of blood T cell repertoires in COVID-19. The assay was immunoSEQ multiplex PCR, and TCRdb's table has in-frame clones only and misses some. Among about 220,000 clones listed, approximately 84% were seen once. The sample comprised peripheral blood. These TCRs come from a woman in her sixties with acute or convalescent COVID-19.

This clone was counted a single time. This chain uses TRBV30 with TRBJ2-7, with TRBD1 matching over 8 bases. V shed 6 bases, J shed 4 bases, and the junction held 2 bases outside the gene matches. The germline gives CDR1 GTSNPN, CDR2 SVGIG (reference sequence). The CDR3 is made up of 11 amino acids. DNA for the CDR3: TGTGCCTGCACAGGGGGTTACGAGCAGTACTTC. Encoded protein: CACTGGYEQYF.

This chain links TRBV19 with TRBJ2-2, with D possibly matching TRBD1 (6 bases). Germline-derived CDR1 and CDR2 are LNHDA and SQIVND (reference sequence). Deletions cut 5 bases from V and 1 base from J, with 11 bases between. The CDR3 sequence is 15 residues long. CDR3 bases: TGTGCCAGTAGTCGGTGGGGGCGGAACACCGGGGAGCTGTTTTTT. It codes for CASSRWGRNTGELFF. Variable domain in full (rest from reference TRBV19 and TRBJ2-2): DGGITQSPKYLFRKEGQNVTLSCEQNLNHDAMYWYRQDPGQGLRLIYYSQIVNDFQKGDIAEGYSVSREKKESFPLTVTSAQKNPTAFYLCASSRWGRNTGELFFGEGSRLTVL.

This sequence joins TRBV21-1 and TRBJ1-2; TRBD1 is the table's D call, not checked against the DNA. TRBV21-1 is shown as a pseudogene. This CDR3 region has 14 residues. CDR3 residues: CASIEMRQGGGYTF. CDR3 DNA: TGTGCCAGCATCGAAATGCGACAGGGTGGTGGCTACACCTTC.

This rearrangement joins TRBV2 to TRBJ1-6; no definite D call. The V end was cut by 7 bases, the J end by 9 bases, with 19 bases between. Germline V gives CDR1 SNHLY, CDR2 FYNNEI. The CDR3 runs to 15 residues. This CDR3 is CASIQERAIGSPLHF. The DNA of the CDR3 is TGTGCCAGCATCCAGGAGAGGGCAATCGGTTCACCCCTCCACTTT.

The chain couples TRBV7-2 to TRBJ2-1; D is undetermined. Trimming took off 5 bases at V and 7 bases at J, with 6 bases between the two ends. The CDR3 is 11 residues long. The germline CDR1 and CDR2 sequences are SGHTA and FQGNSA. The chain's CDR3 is CASSQDNEQFF. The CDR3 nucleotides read TGTGCCAGCAGCCAGGATAATGAGCAGTTCTTC.